A selection of T cell receptor beta chains follows, all from one sample in a study of blood T cell repertoires in COVID-19. Repertoires were generated with immunoSEQ multiplex PCR, while TCRdb's copy carries only in-frame clones and drops some. The sample gives roughly 200,000 clones, about 80% of which show up once; 4% to 5.5% is in the top ten. What was sequenced was peripheral blood. These receptors came from a man aged 50 to 59 with active or convalescent COVID-19. Both conserved end residues are part of each CDR3. Fields, in order: CDR3 protein, CDR3 DNA, clone size, V gene, D gene, J gene, CDR3 length. A D gene is named only where the DNA matches it firmly. Size tells how often a clone was seen (once, few, many) or the class of an expanded clone, and some rows leave it out.

CASSSRTGGYEQYF	TGTGCCAGCAGTTCCCGGACAGGGGGCTACGAGCAGTACTTC	once	TRBV6-5	TRBD1	TRBJ2-7	14
CASSTGTNAYGYTF	TGTGCCAGCAGCACTGGTACGAATGCCTATGGCTACACCTTC	NA	TRBV7-8	NA	TRBJ1-2	14
CASSLGVQGAADTQYF	TGCGCCAGCAGCTTGGGGGTACAGGGGGCCGCAGATACGCAGTATTTT	once	TRBV5-1	TRBD1	TRBJ2-3	16
CASSQGASGGQGNEQFF	TGTGCCAGCAGCCAGGGGGCTAGCGGGGGCCAGGGGAATGAGCAGTTCTTC	NA	TRBV7-8	TRBD2	TRBJ2-1	17
CASCIVGQGPDTQYF	TGCGCCAGCTGCATAGTGGGACAGGGTCCAGATACGCAGTATTTT	NA	TRBV5-1	TRBD1	TRBJ2-3	15
CASRKRGSTDTQYF	TGCGCCAGCAGGAAGCGGGGAAGCACAGATACGCAGTATTTT	NA	TRBV5-1	TRBD2	TRBJ2-3	14
CASSLVGQGGYTF	TGTGCCAGCAGCTTGGTAGGACAGGGAGGCTACACCTTC	few	TRBV5-6	TRBD1	TRBJ1-2	13
CASSGTGSNYGYTF	TGTGCCAGCAGCGGGACAGGCTCTAACTATGGCTACACCTTC	NA	TRBV25-1	TRBD1	TRBJ1-2	14
CASSLTYGGEKLFF	TGTGCCAGCAGCCTAACCTATGGGGGGGAAAAACTGTTTTTT	NA	TRBV3-1/TRBV3-2	NA	TRBJ1-4	14
CASSSYPTGDNTEAFF	TGTGCCAGCAGTTCTTACCCCACCGGGGATAACACTGAAGCTTTCTTT	NA	TRBV7-9	NA	TRBJ1-1	16
CASISGTGPYNEQFF	TGTGCCAGCATCTCTGGGACAGGGCCCTACAATGAGCAGTTCTTC	NA	TRBV7-9	TRBD1	TRBJ2-1	15